This T cell receptor (beta chain) comes out of a study of T cell responses to AZD1222 COVID-19 vaccine. Method: immunoSEQ multiplex PCR; TCRdb's copy keeps in-frame clones and lacks some. This table holds approximately 220,000 clones, more than 85% found once. Germline CDR1 and CDR2: LNHDA and SQIVND (reference sequence). Between the trimmed V and J ends, which lost 7 bases and 0 bases, there was a span of 7 bases. This CDR3 has 13 amino acids. Comments on this clone: The antigen is unknown.

General study findings and limits: The study found Spike-specific TCR breadth and depth rose after two AZD1222 doses. Sampling that yielded the repertoires occurred only after the peak T cell response. Unmutated variant regions are reportedly targeted by nearly half of spike-specific TCRs.

The chain couples TRBV19 to TRBJ1-5, with no clear D. Sequencing was performed on peripheral blood, taken on day 0 of MenACWY control vaccination. The receptor was derived from an adult in good health. The CDR3 DNA sequence: TGTGCCAGTAATCCACATAGCAATCAGCCCCAGCATTTT. This gives the protein CASNPHSNQPQHF. Combining the CDR3 with reference TRBV19 and TRBJ1-5 gives the whole variable domain DGGITQSPKYLFRKEGQNVTLSCEQNLNHDAMYWYRQDPGQGLRLIYYSQIVNDFQKGDIAEGYSVSREKKESFPLTVTSAQKNPTAFYLCASNPHSNQPQHFGDGTRLSIL.